A selection of T cell receptor beta chains follows, all from one sample in a study of shared clonotypes between healthy human individuals. Measured with immunoSEQ multiplex PCR; TCRdb has only the in-frame clones, and not every one. The repertoire consists of 1.4 million or so clones, with approximately 98.5% occurring once and the leading ten covering 0.36%. Sequences were obtained from naive CD4+ T cells sorted from blood. These receptors were collected from a young man in good health. Both conserved end residues are part of each CDR3. A D gene is named only where the DNA matches it firmly. Only part of the rows carry a size: once, few, many, or a class if the clone is expanded.

D: TRBD2; size: NA; J: TRBJ2-1; length: 15; V: TRBV7-3; DNA: TGTGCCAGCAGCTTTGGCGGGAGCTCCTACAATGAGCAGTTCTTC; CDR3: CASSFGGSSYNEQFF
D: NA; size: NA; J: TRBJ2-7; length: 16; V: TRBV6-6; DNA: TGTGCCAGCAGCTATCCTCGCCAGGGACAAACCTACGAGCAGTACTTC; CDR3: CASSYPRQGQTYEQYF
D: NA; size: NA; J: TRBJ1-4; length: 13; V: TRBV2; DNA: TGTGCCAGCATCCGGAGATGGGGAGAAAAACTGTTTTTT; CDR3: CASIRRWGEKLFF
D: TRBD1; size: NA; J: TRBJ2-3; length: 11; V: TRBV29-1; DNA: TGCAGCGTTGGGGACAGTCATACGCAGTATTTT; CDR3: CSVGDSHTQYF
D: NA; size: NA; J: TRBJ1-2; length: 15; V: TRBV5-4; DNA: TGTGCCAGCAGCTCCGTTGTTGGGGGTAACTATGGCTACACCTTC; CDR3: CASSSVVGGNYGYTF
D: NA; size: NA; J: TRBJ1-5; length: 15; V: TRBV19; DNA: TGTGCCAGTAGTATTGAGGGGCAGGGCAATCAGCCCCAGCATTTT; CDR3: CASSIEGQGNQPQHF
D: TRBD2; size: NA; J: TRBJ2-6; length: 17; V: TRBV11-2; DNA: TGTGCCAGCAGCTTAGTAGCGGGAGGGCCTGGGGCCAACGTCCTGACTTTC; CDR3: CASSLVAGGPGANVLTF
D: NA; size: NA; J: TRBJ2-3; length: 16; V: TRBV6-1; DNA: TGTGCCAGCAGTGGGGGGCCTAGGCGGGGCCCAGATACGCAGTATTTT; CDR3: CASSGGPRRGPDTQYF
D: TRBD1; size: NA; J: TRBJ1-5; length: 17; V: TRBV28; DNA: TGTGCCAGCAGTCGCGGGGACAGGGTGGTGAGCAATCAGCCCCAGCATTTT; CDR3: CASSRGDRVVSNQPQHF
D: NA; size: NA; J: TRBJ1-2; length: 14; V: TRBV2; DNA: TGTGCCAGCGCCCCCATTGGCAGGGCTAATGGCTACACCTTC; CDR3: CASAPIGRANGYTF
D: TRBD1; size: NA; J: TRBJ2-1; length: 17; V: TRBV7-6; DNA: TGTGCCAGCAGCTTAAAATCTCGGACAGGGGTCTACAATGAGCAGTTCTTC; CDR3: CASSLKSRTGVYNEQFF
D: NA; size: NA; J: TRBJ1-4; length: 13; V: TRBV11-2; DNA: TGTGCCAGCAGCTCACAGGTGGGGGAAAAACTGTTTTTT; CDR3: CASSSQVGEKLFF
D: NA; size: NA; J: TRBJ2-3; length: 16; V: TRBV5-6; DNA: TGTGCCAGCAGCCCAACCACTAGGTGGGGCACAGATACGCAGTATTTT; CDR3: CASSPTTRWGTDTQYF
D: NA; size: NA; J: TRBJ1-1; length: 15; V: TRBV5-1; DNA: TGCGCCAGCAGCCCGGCGAGGCTTTCGAACACTGAAGCTTTCTTT; CDR3: CASSPARLSNTEAFF
D: NA; size: NA; J: TRBJ2-3; length: 14; V: TRBV19; DNA: TGTGCCAGTACTGCCGGGCCCAACACAGATACGCAGTATTTT; CDR3: CASTAGPNTDTQYF
D: NA; size: NA; J: TRBJ2-5; length: 17; V: TRBV4-1; DNA: TGCGCCAGCAGCCAAGATGTAGTCCCGGGGAACCAAGAGACCCAGTACTTC; CDR3: CASSQDVVPGNQETQYF
D: NA; size: NA; J: TRBJ1-2; length: 15; V: TRBV6-5; DNA: TGTGCCAGCAGTAACCCCCCCCCAGCCCGCTATGGCTACACCTTC; CDR3: CASSNPPPARYGYTF
D: NA; size: NA; J: TRBJ2-7; length: 13; V: TRBV7-2; DNA: TGTGCCAGCAGCTTACAGGTAACCTACGAGCAGTACTTC; CDR3: CASSLQVTYEQYF
D: NA; size: NA; J: TRBJ2-3; length: 14; V: TRBV11-2; DNA: TGTGCCAGCAGCTCCCGCAGGGAAACAGATACGCAGTATTTT; CDR3: CASSSRRETDTQYF
D: TRBD2; size: NA; J: TRBJ2-7; length: 14; V: TRBV2; DNA: TGTGCCAGCAGTGAGGTAGCGGGGTATCTCGAGCAGTACTTC; CDR3: CASSEVAGYLEQYF
D: TRBD2; size: NA; J: TRBJ2-1; length: 16; V: TRBV5-4; DNA: TGTGCCAGCAGCAACCCTAGCGGGAGGGGACGCAATGAGCAGTTCTTC; CDR3: CASSNPSGRGRNEQFF
D: TRBD2; size: NA; J: TRBJ2-1; length: 14; V: TRBV7-6; DNA: TGTGCCAGCAGACTAGCGGGGAGCTACAATGAGCAGTTCTTC; CDR3: CASRLAGSYNEQFF
D: NA; size: NA; J: TRBJ2-1; length: 12; V: TRBV2; DNA: TGTGCCAGCACTCGGGGCGCCGCCCAACCTTTCTTC; CDR3: CASTRGAAQPFF
D: TRBD1; size: NA; J: TRBJ2-2; length: 16; V: TRBV27; DNA: TGTGCCAGCAGTTTCCTTAGGACAGGGGGCTTCGGGGAGCTGTTTTTT; CDR3: CASSFLRTGGFGELFF
D: TRBD2; size: NA; J: TRBJ2-5; length: 17; V: TRBV2; DNA: TGTGCCAGCAGTGTCGGGACTAGCGGGAGGGCGGGAGAGACCCAGTACTTC; CDR3: CASSVGTSGRAGETQYF
D: NA; size: NA; J: TRBJ2-7; length: 14; V: TRBV10-1; DNA: TGCGCCAGCAGTGAGTTGTTACACCCTGGTGAGCAGTACTTC; CDR3: CASSELLHPGEQYF
D: TRBD1; size: NA; J: TRBJ2-7; length: 16; V: TRBV7-4; DNA: TGTGCCAGCAGCTTTTTCACCAGGGGGCTCTCCTACGAGCAGTACTTC; CDR3: CASSFFTRGLSYEQYF
D: TRBD1; size: NA; J: TRBJ1-3; length: 13; V: TRBV9; DNA: TGTGCCAGCAGCGCGGACAGGGTCAGCACCATATATTTT; CDR3: CASSADRVSTIYF
D: TRBD1; size: NA; J: TRBJ2-5; length: 15; V: TRBV30; DNA: TGTGCCTGGAGTAGACAGGGGGCCGTGACAAAGACCCAGTACTTC; CDR3: CAWSRQGAVTKTQYF
D: TRBD1; size: NA; J: TRBJ1-4; length: 14; V: TRBV6-5; DNA: TGTGCCAGCAGGCTACAGGGGCCGGGCGAAAAACTGTTTTTT; CDR3: CASRLQGPGEKLFF
D: NA; size: NA; J: TRBJ2-7; length: 15; V: TRBV18; DNA: TGTGCCAGCTCACCACCGGGACTGGGGGTCTCCGAGCAGTACTTC; CDR3: CASSPPGLGVSEQYF
D: NA; size: NA; J: TRBJ2-2; length: 16; V: TRBV7-9; DNA: TGTGCCAGCAGCTTATCCCTTACTACGTCCGGCGGGGAGCTGTTTTTT; CDR3: CASSLSLTTSGGELFF
D: NA; size: NA; J: TRBJ2-1; length: 14; V: TRBV9; DNA: TGTGCCAGCAGCCGAAGGGGTCCCTACAATGAGCAGTTCTTC; CDR3: CASSRRGPYNEQFF
D: NA; size: NA; J: TRBJ2-7; length: 15; V: TRBV6-5; DNA: TGTGCCAGCAGTACACCAGGGCAGGGTTCCTACGAGCAGTACTTC; CDR3: CASSTPGQGSYEQYF
D: NA; size: NA; J: TRBJ1-1; length: 16; V: TRBV7-8; DNA: TGTGCCAGCAGAGACGTCCTTCGGGCTCCGAACACTGAAGCTTTCTTT; CDR3: CASRDVLRAPNTEAFF
D: TRBD2; size: NA; J: TRBJ2-3; length: 18; V: TRBV5-1; DNA: TGCGCCAGCAGCTTGATGGTAGCGGGAGCGGGGAGCACAGATACGCAGTATTTT; CDR3: CASSLMVAGAGSTDTQYF
D: NA; size: once; J: TRBJ2-2; length: 13; V: TRBV18; DNA: TGTGCCAGCTCACAGACAGTCACCGGGGAGCTGTTTTTT; CDR3: CASSQTVTGELFF
D: NA; size: NA; J: TRBJ2-1; length: 14; V: TRBV7-8; DNA: TGTGCCAGCAGCTTAGAAAGCTCCTACAATGAGCAGTTCTTC; CDR3: CASSLESSYNEQFF
D: NA; size: once; J: TRBJ2-3; length: 12; V: TRBV7-2; DNA: TGTGCCAGCAGCTTACCGAGCGTTATTGTGTATTTT; CDR3: CASSLPSVIVYF
D: NA; size: once; J: TRBJ2-3; length: 15; V: TRBV6-6; DNA: TGTGCCAGCAGTTCCCCAAGGTGGGGCACAGATACGCAGTATTTT; CDR3: CASSSPRWGTDTQYF
D: TRBD2; size: NA; J: TRBJ2-1; length: 14; V: TRBV7-3; DNA: TGTGCCAGCAGCTTACTAGCGGAGTACGGTGAGCAGTTCTTC; CDR3: CASSLLAEYGEQFF
D: NA; size: NA; J: TRBJ2-7; length: 12; V: TRBV10-3; DNA: TGTGCCATCAGAGCTCAAGGTAGCGAGCAGTACTTC; CDR3: CAIRAQGSEQYF
D: TRBD1; size: NA; J: TRBJ1-1; length: 14; V: TRBV18; DNA: TGTGCCAGCTCACCAGACAGGGCGAACACTGAAGCTTTCTTT; CDR3: CASSPDRANTEAFF
D: NA; size: NA; J: TRBJ2-3; length: 15; V: TRBV6-1; DNA: TGTGCCAGCAGTGCATACACCTTAGGGGGAGATACGCAGTATTTT; CDR3: CASSAYTLGGDTQYF
D: NA; size: NA; J: TRBJ2-3; length: 15; V: TRBV28; DNA: TGTGCCAGCAGCCCCCGGCCCACTAGCACAGATACGCAGTATTTT; CDR3: CASSPRPTSTDTQYF
D: NA; size: NA; J: TRBJ1-2; length: 15; V: TRBV28; DNA: TGTGCCAGCAGTTCGAGCGGGCTGTTGGTGAATGGCTACACCTTC; CDR3: CASSSSGLLVNGYTF
D: TRBD2; size: NA; J: TRBJ2-1; length: 17; V: TRBV19; DNA: TGTGCCAGTAGTATATTCGCTAGCGGGAGTTTTTTCAATGAGCAGTTCTTC; CDR3: CASSIFASGSFFNEQFF
D: NA; size: NA; J: TRBJ2-7; length: 14; V: TRBV2; DNA: TGTGCCAGCAGAGTTGACAGAAGCTCCTACGAGCAGTACTTC; CDR3: CASRVDRSSYEQYF
D: NA; size: NA; J: TRBJ2-7; length: 15; V: TRBV28; DNA: TGTGCCAGCAGTGCCCCAGTGGGAAGGTTCTTTGAGCAGTACTTC; CDR3: CASSAPVGRFFEQYF
D: NA; size: NA; J: TRBJ2-7; length: 13; V: TRBV5-1; DNA: TGCGCCAGCAGCTCCGACGGAGCCTACGAGCAGTACTTC; CDR3: CASSSDGAYEQYF
D: TRBD2; size: once; J: TRBJ2-1; length: 13; V: TRBV10-3; DNA: TGTGCCATCGGGACTAGCGACTACAATGAGCAGTTCTTC; CDR3: CAIGTSDYNEQFF
D: NA; size: NA; J: TRBJ1-5; length: 13; V: TRBV6-1; DNA: TGTGCCAGCAGCTACGAGAAGAATCAGCCCCAGCATTTT; CDR3: CASSYEKNQPQHF
D: NA; size: NA; J: TRBJ1-5; length: 13; V: TRBV11-2; DNA: TGTGCCAGCAGCTTAAATAGCAATCAGCCCCAGCATTTT; CDR3: CASSLNSNQPQHF
D: NA; size: NA; J: TRBJ1-5; length: 14; V: TRBV6-5; DNA: TGTGCCAGCAGCACTGGACAGCGCAATCAGCCCCAGCATTTT; CDR3: CASSTGQRNQPQHF
D: NA; size: NA; J: TRBJ1-4; length: 15; V: TRBV28; DNA: TGTGCCAGCAGTTTACTCGGGGCCCTCGAAGAAAAACTGTTTTTT; CDR3: CASSLLGALEEKLFF